This is a list of T cell receptor beta chains from one sample in a study of cytomegalovirus exposure and HLA in healthy donors. Sequenced by immunoSEQ multiplex PCR; TCRdb stores in-frame clones only, minus some. The specimen's table records 200,000 or so clones. Sequencing was performed on PBMCs. Every receptor here comes from a boy between 10 and 17 years old in good health and CMV-seronegative. CDR3s include the opening cysteine and the closing phenylalanine or tryptophan. D genes are given only for firm matches.

v_call	j_call	d_call	cdr3_nt	cdr3_aa
TRBV9	TRBJ1-2	TRBD1	TGTGCCAGCAGCCCGCGCCAAAGGGACAGGGCGGATGGCTACACCTTC	CASSPRQRDRADGYTF
TRBV6-5	TRBJ2-6	.	TGTGCCAGCCCCCTCAGGGGACGAGGGGCCAACGTCCTGACTTTC	CASPLRGRGANVLTF
TRBV5-1	TRBJ2-5	TRBD2	TGCGCCAGCAGCTTGGTGACTAGCGGGGGGGCTAGCGAGACCCAGTACTTC	CASSLVTSGGASETQYF
TRBV19	TRBJ1-2	TRBD1	TGTGCCAGTAGTCTCTGGGGCCGGGACAGTGTTTATGGCTACACCTTC	CASSLWGRDSVYGYTF
TRBV28	TRBJ2-7	.	TGTGCCAGCAGTCTCACGACTAGCTCCTACGAGCAGTACTTC	CASSLTTSSYEQYF
TRBV5-1	TRBJ2-7	.	TGCGCCAGCAGAGGGACATCATACGAGCAGTACTTC	CASRGTSYEQYF
TRBV15	TRBJ1-2	.	TGTGCCACCAGCCCCCGGGGAAACTATGGCTACACCTTC	CATSPRGNYGYTF
TRBV29-1	TRBJ1-2	.	TGCAGCGTTGCACCCTGGGCGGGGATTTATGGCTACACCTTC	CSVAPWAGIYGYTF
TRBV30	TRBJ2-7	TRBD1	TGTGCCTGGACCCCCGGGACAGGAGCCTACGAGCAGTACTTC	CAWTPGTGAYEQYF
TRBV9	TRBJ1-2	TRBD1	TGTGCCAGCAGCGTCCTGACAGGGTGGGGCTACACCTTC	CASSVLTGWGYTF
TRBV5-1	TRBJ2-2	TRBD1	TGCGCCAGCAGCTTCCTGGGACAGGGGCCCGGGGAGCTGTTTTTT	CASSFLGQGPGELFF
TRBV4-3	TRBJ2-1	.	TGCGCCAGCAGCCAAGAGGAGGGGACTCCCAATGAGCAGTTCTTC	CASSQEEGTPNEQFF
TRBV9	TRBJ2-1	TRBD1	TGTGCCAGCAGCGTAGGTGGGGACAGGTACAATGAGCAGTTCTTC	CASSVGGDRYNEQFF
TRBV7-2	TRBJ1-5	TRBD1	TGTGCCAGCAGCTCGACGACAGGGCGCAATCAGCCCCAGCATTTT	CASSSTTGRNQPQHF
TRBV4-2	TRBJ2-5	.	TGTGCCAGCAGCCAAGTCAACCAGGCGGAGACCCAGTACTTC	CASSQVNQAETQYF
TRBV11-2	TRBJ2-2	.	TGTGCCAGCAGCTTAGTTGAGGGATTTACCGGGGAGCTGTTTTTT	CASSLVEGFTGELFF
TRBV7-3	TRBJ1-2	TRBD1	TGTGCCAGCAGCCAGACAGGGCTCTATGGCTACACCTTC	CASSQTGLYGYTF
TRBV6-6	TRBJ1-3	TRBD1	TGTGCCAGCAGGGAAGGACAGGGGTACAGAAACACCATATATTTT	CASREGQGYRNTIYF
TRBV7-9	TRBJ2-1	TRBD2	TGTGCCAGCAGTTTTCCTTCGAGCGGGGGCTACAATGAGCAGTTCTTC	CASSFPSSGGYNEQFF
TRBV5-1	TRBJ1-4	TRBD1	TGCGCCAGCAGCTTTGTTCGGGACAGCCTCTGGGCTAATGAAAAACTGTTTTTT	CASSFVRDSLWANEKLFF
TRBV7-9	TRBJ1-1	TRBD1	TGTGCCAGCAGCCAGGACAGGGTACGTGCTTTCTTT	CASSQDRVRAFF
TRBV29-1	TRBJ2-7	.	TGCAGCGTTTCCCCCGAACTTAGACTTCCCTACGAGCAGTACTTC	CSVSPELRLPYEQYF
TRBV30	TRBJ1-5	TRBD1	TGTGCCTGGAGTGTACGACAGGGGGTCCAGCCCCAGCATTTT	CAWSVRQGVQPQHF
TRBV5-1	TRBJ2-3	.	TGCGCCAGCAGCTATGACAGAACAACAGATACGCAGTATTTT	CASSYDRTTDTQYF
TRBV5-4	TRBJ1-2	.	TGTGCCAGCAGCTTGGGAGGCGCCTATGGCTACACCTTC	CASSLGGAYGYTF
TRBV7-2	TRBJ2-2	.	TGTGCCAGCAGGTTTCAGGGTTACACCGGGGAGCTGTTTTTT	CASRFQGYTGELFF
TRBV7-2	TRBJ1-1	TRBD1	TGTGCCAGCAGCTCCTGGACAGGACGCGACGAAACTTTCTTT	CASSSWTGRDETFF
TRBV20-1	TRBJ2-7	.	TGCAGTGCCGCTTCCTACGAGCAGTACTTC	CSAASYEQYF
TRBV5-4	TRBJ2-7	.	TGTGCCACCGGCACAGCTTCCTACGAGCAGTACTTC	CATGTASYEQYF
TRBV7-2	TRBJ1-6	.	TGTGCCAGCAGCTTAGTACGGGATTCACCCCTCCACTTT	CASSLVRDSPLHF
TRBV27	TRBJ2-7	.	TGTGCCAGCAGTTTGGAGGCCATCGCCTACGAGCAGTACTTC	CASSLEAIAYEQYF
TRBV5-6	TRBJ2-6	TRBD2	TGTGCCAGCAGCTTCCTGAGCGGGACCAGCTCTGGGGCCAACGTCCTGACTTTC	CASSFLSGTSSGANVLTF